These T cell receptor beta chains were read from a single sample in a study of T cell repertoires in cytomegalovirus infection. TCRdb analysed the reads with MiXCR anew, one entry per CDR3 protein. Among some 30,000 distinct CDR3 sequences listed, about 19% were seen once. Their antigens remain unidentified. The material sequenced was CD8+ T cells from cultured PBMCs, taken from culture after CMV antigen stimulation. The receptors originated from a human donor in good health (CMV status not recorded). Some clones in this sample may be carry-over from other donors' samples. Both conserved end residues are part of each CDR3. The D gene is left open where the match is weak. Clone size is not always given. Where it is, it says once, few, many or a class for expanded clones.

clone_size	v_call	d_call	j_call	cdr3_aa	cdr3_nt
NA	TRBV19	NA	TRBJ2-5	CASSMASQETQYF	TGTGCCAGTAGTATGGCGAGCCAAGAGACCCAGTACTTC
many	TRBV7-8	NA	TRBJ1-1	CASSLMSGRDEAFF	TGTGCCAGCAGCTTAATGTCTGGACGGGATGAAGCTTTCTTT
NA	TRBV7-4	NA	TRBJ1-4	CASSPRRNEKLFF	TGTGCCAGCAGCCCTCGGCGGAATGAAAAACTGTTTTTT
few	TRBV7-3	TRBD2	TRBJ2-1	CASSATGTSAYNEQFF	TGTGCCAGCAGCGCAACAGGGACTAGCGCGTACAATGAGCAGTTCTTC
NA	TRBV28	NA	TRBJ1-1	CASSFHGQADTEAFF	TGTGCCAGCAGTTTTCATGGGCAGGCGGACACTGAAGCTTTCTTT
few	TRBV12-5	TRBD1	TRBJ1-1	CASGIRGRGTEAFF	TGTGCTAGTGGTATCAGGGGGCGCGGTACTGAAGCTTTCTTT
NA	TRBV10-3	NA	TRBJ2-1	CAISEAGNSYNEQFF	TGTGCCATCAGTGAAGCAGGGAACTCCTACAATGAGCAGTTCTTC
few	TRBV6-8	NA	TRBJ2-1	CASSSLQVSSYNEQFF	TGTGCCAGCAGTTCGCTGCAAGTAAGCTCCTACAATGAGCAGTTCTTC
few	TRBV29-1	TRBD2	TRBJ2-2	CSAGLAGVGTGELFF	TGCAGCGCAGGACTAGCGGGAGTTGGCACCGGGGAGCTGTTTTTT
few	TRBV9	TRBD1	TRBJ1-2	CASSVGTGDVLNGYTF	TGTGCCAGCAGCGTCGGGACAGGGGATGTTTTGAATGGCTACACCTTC
NA	TRBV7-3	NA	TRBJ2-4	CASSLGPGAKNIQYF	TGTGCCAGCAGCTTGGGACCAGGAGCCAAAAACATTCAGTACTTC
NA	TRBV6-5	NA	TRBJ1-1	CASSLPGRQNTEAFF	TGTGCCAGCAGTTTACCCGGTAGGCAGAACACTGAAGCTTTCTTT
NA	TRBV27	NA	TRBJ1-5	CASSPLGSPQHF	TGTGCCAGCAGTCCTCTAGGATCGCCCCAGCATTTT
NA	TRBV2	NA	TRBJ2-1	CASSGRLVSYNEQFF	TGTGCCAGCAGTGGGAGACTAGTCTCCTACAATGAGCAGTTCTTC
few	TRBV5-6	NA	TRBJ2-3	CASIRGVSSTDTQYF	TGTGCCAGCATTCGCGGGGTCTCTAGCACAGATACGCAGTATTTT
NA	TRBV6-2/TRBV6-3	NA	TRBJ2-7	CASSRDFLHYEQYF	TGTGCCAGCAGTCGGGACTTTCTCCACTACGAGCAGTACTTC
NA	TRBV13	NA	TRBJ2-7	CASSLGPWGSPYEQYF	TGTGCCAGCAGCTTAGGCCCCTGGGGGAGTCCCTACGAGCAGTACTTC
NA	TRBV6-2/TRBV6-3	TRBD1	TRBJ1-5	CASSSTGGGQPQHF	TGTGCCAGCAGTAGTACAGGGGGCGGACAGCCCCAGCATTTT
few	TRBV7-9	TRBD1	TRBJ1-2	CASSGQANYGYTF	TGTGCCAGCAGCGGACAGGCTAACTATGGCTACACCTTC
NA	TRBV5-1	NA	TRBJ1-1	CASSRILGDTEAFF	TGCGCCAGCAGCCGCATACTGGGGGACACTGAAGCTTTCTTT
few	TRBV29-1	NA	TRBJ2-4	CSVPVGANIQYF	TGCAGCGTCCCAGTTGGCGCAAACATTCAGTACTTC
NA	TRBV4-2	NA	TRBJ2-1	CASSQVIGQMARVGGRASDNEQFF	TGTGCCAGCAGCCAAGTCATAGGACAGATGGCTCGAGTCGGGGGCAGGGCTTCGGACAATGAGCAGTTCTTC
few	TRBV9	NA	TRBJ2-2	CASSVVGSTGELFF	TGTGCCAGCAGCGTAGTGGGGTCCACCGGGGAGCTGTTTTTT
NA	TRBV4-2	TRBD1	TRBJ1-5	CASSQDTGGPNQPQHF	TGTGCCAGCAGCCAAGATACAGGGGGCCCCAATCAGCCCCAGCATTTT
NA	TRBV29-1	TRBD1	TRBJ1-2	CSVEEAGGNYGYTF	TGCAGCGTTGAAGAGGCAGGGGGGAACTATGGCTACACCTTC
few	TRBV9	TRBD2	TRBJ2-1	CASSVARGGVNEQFF	TGTGCCAGCAGCGTAGCTCGGGGGGGAGTCAATGAGCAGTTCTTC
NA	TRBV7-2	NA	TRBJ2-3	CASSLAPGRGTDTQYF	TGTGCCAGCAGCTTAGCGCCGGGAAGGGGCACAGATACGCAGTATTTT
few	TRBV7-8	NA	TRBJ1-6	CASSPLGTTNSPLHF	TGTGCCAGCAGCCCACTCGGGACTACGAATTCACCCCTCCACTTT
NA	TRBV4-2	NA	TRBJ1-2	CGSSQGAGFIDYTF	TGTGGCAGCAGCCAAGGGGCGGGGTTTATCGACTACACCTTC
NA	TRBV7-2	NA	TRBJ1-1	CASSSGRVNTDAFF	TGTGCCAGCAGCTCTGGCAGGGTGAACACTGACGCTTTCTTT
many	TRBV7-2	NA	TRBJ2-5	CASSSRLVQETQYF	TGTGCCAGCAGCTCGAGACTTGTTCAAGAGACCCAGTACTTC
NA	TRBV6-5	TRBD1	TRBJ1-2	CASSPEDRGNYGYTF	TGTGCCAGCAGTCCGGAGGACAGGGGTAACTATGGCTACACCTTC
few	TRBV19	NA	TRBJ1-5	CASSIRDRRIGNQPQHF	TGTGCCAGTAGTATCCGGGACCGTCGGATAGGCAATCAGCCCCAGCATTTT
NA	TRBV6-6	NA	TRBJ2-5	CASTGQPQETQYF	TGTGCCAGCACCGGACAGCCCCAAGAGACCCAGTACTTC
few	TRBV7-8	TRBD2	TRBJ2-1	CASSAERGHYNEQFF	TGTGCCAGCAGCGCAGAGCGGGGGCATTACAATGAGCAGTTCTTC
many	TRBV7-8	NA	TRBJ2-2	CASSLRMTGELFF	TGTGCCAGCAGCTTACGCATGACCGGGGAGCTGTTTTTT
few	TRBV7-6	NA	TRBJ1-5	CASSLGKEGQPQHF	TGTGCCAGCAGCTTGGGGAAGGAGGGTCAGCCCCAGCATTTT
few	TRBV6-1	NA	TRBJ2-2	CASSDRDTFTGELFF	TGTGCCAGCAGTGACCGGGACACCTTCACCGGGGAGCTGTTTTTT